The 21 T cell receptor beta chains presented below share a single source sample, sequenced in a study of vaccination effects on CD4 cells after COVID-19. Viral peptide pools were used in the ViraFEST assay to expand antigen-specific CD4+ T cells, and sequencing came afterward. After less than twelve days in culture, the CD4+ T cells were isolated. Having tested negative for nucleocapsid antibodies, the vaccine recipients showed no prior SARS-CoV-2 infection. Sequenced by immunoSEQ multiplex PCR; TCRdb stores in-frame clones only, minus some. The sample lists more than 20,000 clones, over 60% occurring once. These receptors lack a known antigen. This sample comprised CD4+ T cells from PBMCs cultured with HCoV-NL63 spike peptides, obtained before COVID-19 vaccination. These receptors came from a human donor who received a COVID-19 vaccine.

The CDR3 reads CASSAGTGALYIQYF. The CDR3 DNA reads as TGTGCCAGCAGCGCAGGGACAGGGGCCCTTTACATTCAGTACTTC. The chain uses TRBV9 and TRBJ2-4, with 10 bases that match TRBD1. Germline-derived CDR1 and CDR2 are SGDLS and YYNGEE. This CDR3 has 15 residues. V dropped 3 bases and J dropped 8; count of bases not matched to a gene: 8. The full variable domain, in which reference TRBV9 and TRBJ2-4 provide the parts outside the CDR3, is DSGVTQTPKHLITATGQRVTLRCSPRSGDLSVYWYQQSLDQGLQFLIQYYNGEERAKGNILERFSAQQFPDLHSELNLSSLELGDSALYFCASSAGTGALYIQYFGAGTRLSVL.

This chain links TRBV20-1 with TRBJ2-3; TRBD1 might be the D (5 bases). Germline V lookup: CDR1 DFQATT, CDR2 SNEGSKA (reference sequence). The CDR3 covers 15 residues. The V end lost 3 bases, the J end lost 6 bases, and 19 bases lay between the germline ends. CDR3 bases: TGCAGTGCTAGTCGTGGGGCGATTCCGTCGGATACGCAGTATTTT. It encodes CSASRGAIPSDTQYF.

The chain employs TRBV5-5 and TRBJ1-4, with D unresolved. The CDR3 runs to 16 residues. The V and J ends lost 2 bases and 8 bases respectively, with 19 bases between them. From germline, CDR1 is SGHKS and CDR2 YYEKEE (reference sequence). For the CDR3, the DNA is TGTGCCAGCAGCTTCCGGGCCGCCCCCATGGGGGAAAAACTGTTTTTT. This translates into CASSFRAAPMGEKLFF.

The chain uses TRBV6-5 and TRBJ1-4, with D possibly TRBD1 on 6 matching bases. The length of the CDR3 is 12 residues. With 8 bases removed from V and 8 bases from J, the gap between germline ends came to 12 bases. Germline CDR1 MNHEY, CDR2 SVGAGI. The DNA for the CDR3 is TGTGCCAGCGGGACAAGGGCCGAAAAACTGTTTTTT. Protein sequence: CASGTRAEKLFF.

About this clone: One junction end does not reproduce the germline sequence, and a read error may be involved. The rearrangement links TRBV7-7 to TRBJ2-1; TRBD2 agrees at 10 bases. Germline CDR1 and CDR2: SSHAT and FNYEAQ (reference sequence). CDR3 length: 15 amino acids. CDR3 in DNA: TGTGCCAGCAGCCTAGCGGGAGTGGGGGACAATGAGCAGTTCTTC. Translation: CASSLAGVGDNEQFF.

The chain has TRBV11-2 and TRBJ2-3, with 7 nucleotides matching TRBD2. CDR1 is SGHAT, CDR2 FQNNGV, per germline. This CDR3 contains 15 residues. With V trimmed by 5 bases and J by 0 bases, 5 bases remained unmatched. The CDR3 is CASSGGGFSTDTQYF. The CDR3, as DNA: TGTGCCAGCAGCGGGGGGGGGTTTAGCACAGATACGCAGTATTTT.

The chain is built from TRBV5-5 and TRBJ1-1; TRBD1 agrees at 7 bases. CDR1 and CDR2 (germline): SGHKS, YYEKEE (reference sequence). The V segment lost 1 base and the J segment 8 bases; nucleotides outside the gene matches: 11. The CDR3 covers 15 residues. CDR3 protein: CASSLLHRGLVEAFF. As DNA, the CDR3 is TGTGCCAGCAGCTTGCTTCACAGGGGTCTTGTGGAAGCTTTCTTT.

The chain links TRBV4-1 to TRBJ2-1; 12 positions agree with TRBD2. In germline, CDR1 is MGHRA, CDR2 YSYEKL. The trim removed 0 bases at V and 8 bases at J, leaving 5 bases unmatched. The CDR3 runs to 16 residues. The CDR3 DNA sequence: TGCGCCAGCAGCCAAGATCTAGCGGGAGGGCTCGATGAGCAGTTCTTC. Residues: CASSQDLAGGLDEQFF.

CDR3 coding DNA: TGTGCCAGCATGAGGGGGACAACTGAAGCTTTCTTT. Its protein is CASMRGTTEAFF. The J gene is TRBJ1-1, the V gene TRBV13; TRBD1 might be the D (6 bases). The V gene's germline CDR1 is PRHDT and CDR2 FYEKMQ (reference sequence). Trimming left V 7 bases short and J 5 bases short, with 11 bases between. This CDR3 has 12 amino acids.

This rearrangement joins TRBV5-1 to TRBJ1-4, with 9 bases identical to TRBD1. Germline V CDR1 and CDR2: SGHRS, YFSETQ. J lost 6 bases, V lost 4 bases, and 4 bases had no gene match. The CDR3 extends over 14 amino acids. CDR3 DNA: TGCGCCAGCAGCGGAACAGGGGGCGATGAAAAACTGTTTTTT. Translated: CASSGTGGDEKLFF.

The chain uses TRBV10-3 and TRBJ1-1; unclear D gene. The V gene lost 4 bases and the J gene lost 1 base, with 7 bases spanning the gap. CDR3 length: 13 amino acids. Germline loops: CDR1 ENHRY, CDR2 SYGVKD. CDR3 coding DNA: TGTGCCATCAGTGGGACTTCGAACACTGAAGCTTTCTTT. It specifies CAISGTSNTEAFF.

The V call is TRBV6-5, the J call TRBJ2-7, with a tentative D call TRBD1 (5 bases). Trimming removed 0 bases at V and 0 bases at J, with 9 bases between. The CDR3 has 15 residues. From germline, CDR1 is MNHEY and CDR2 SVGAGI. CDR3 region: CASSYSGASSYEQYF. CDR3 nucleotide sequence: TGTGCCAGCAGTTACTCAGGGGCCAGCTCCTACGAGCAGTACTTC.

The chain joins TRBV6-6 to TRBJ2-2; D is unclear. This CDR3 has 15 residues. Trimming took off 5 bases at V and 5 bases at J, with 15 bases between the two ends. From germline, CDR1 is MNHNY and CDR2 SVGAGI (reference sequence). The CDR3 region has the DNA TGTGCCAGCAGTCCAGCACCCAGTTTTACCGGGGAGCTGTTTTTT. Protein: CASSPAPSFTGELFF.

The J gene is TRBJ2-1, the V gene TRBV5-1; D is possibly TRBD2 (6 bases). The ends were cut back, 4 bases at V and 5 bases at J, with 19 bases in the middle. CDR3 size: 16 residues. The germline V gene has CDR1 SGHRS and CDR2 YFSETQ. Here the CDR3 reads CASSPRGLAANNEQFF. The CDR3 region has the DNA TGCGCCAGCAGCCCCCGGGGGTTGGCCGCGAACAATGAGCAGTTCTTC.

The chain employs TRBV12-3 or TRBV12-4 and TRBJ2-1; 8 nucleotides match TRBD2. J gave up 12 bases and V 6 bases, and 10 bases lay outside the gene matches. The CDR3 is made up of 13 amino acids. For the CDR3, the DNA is TGTGCCAGCAGCCAAAGTAGCGGGACTACGCAGTTCTTC. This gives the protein CASSQSSGTTQFF.

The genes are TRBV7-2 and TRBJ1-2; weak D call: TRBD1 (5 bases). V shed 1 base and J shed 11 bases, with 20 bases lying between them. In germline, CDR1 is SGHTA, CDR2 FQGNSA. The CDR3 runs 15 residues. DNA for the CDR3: TGTGCCAGCAGCTTAGGGTCTGGGGGGAACACCGGATACACCTTC. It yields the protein CASSLGSGGNTGYTF.

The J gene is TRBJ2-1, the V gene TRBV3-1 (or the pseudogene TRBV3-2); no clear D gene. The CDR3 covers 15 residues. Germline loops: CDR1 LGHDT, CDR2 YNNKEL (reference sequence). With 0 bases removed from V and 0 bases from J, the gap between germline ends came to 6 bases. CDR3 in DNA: TGTGCCAGCAGCCAAGAGCCTAGCTCCTACAATGAGCAGTTCTTC. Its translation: CASSQEPSSYNEQFF.

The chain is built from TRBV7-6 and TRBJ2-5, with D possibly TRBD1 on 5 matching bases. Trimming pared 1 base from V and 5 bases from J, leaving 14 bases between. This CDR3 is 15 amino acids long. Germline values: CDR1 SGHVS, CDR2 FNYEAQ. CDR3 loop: CASSLGGPGRETQYF. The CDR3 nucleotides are TGTGCCAGCAGCTTAGGCGGCCCAGGGCGGGAGACCCAGTACTTC.

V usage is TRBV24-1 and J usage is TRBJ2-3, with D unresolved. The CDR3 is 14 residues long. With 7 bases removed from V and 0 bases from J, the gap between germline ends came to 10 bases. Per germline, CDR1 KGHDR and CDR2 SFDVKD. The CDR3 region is CATRDRLSTDTQYF. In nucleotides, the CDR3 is TGTGCCACCAGGGACCGCTTGAGCACAGATACGCAGTATTTT.

The chain's CDR3 is CASSFPGEDQPQHF. CDR3 nucleotides: TGTGCCAGCAGTTTCCCAGGGGAGGATCAGCCCCAGCATTTT. The chain employs TRBV6-6 and TRBJ1-5; possibly TRBD1 for D (6 bases). Trimming stripped 4 bases from V and 5 bases from J, with 12 bases between. This CDR3 comprises 14 residues. Germline CDR1 and CDR2: MNHNY and SVGAGI (reference sequence).

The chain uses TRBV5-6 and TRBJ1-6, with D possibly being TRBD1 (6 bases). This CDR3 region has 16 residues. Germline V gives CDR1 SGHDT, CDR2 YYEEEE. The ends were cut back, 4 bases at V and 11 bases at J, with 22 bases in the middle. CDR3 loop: CASSPGGWGAEAPLHF. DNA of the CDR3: TGTGCCAGCAGCCCCGGAGGATGGGGGGCCGAGGCACCCCTCCACTTT.